This entry features one TCR beta chain sequence. Its antigen is not identified. The sample originates from a study of T-cell reconstitution after alpha-beta-depleted transplantation in children. The authors prepared the TCRbeta library with unique molecular identifiers. TCRdb fed the PCR reads into MiXCR, producing one record per CDR3 protein. The data show 130,000 to 150,000 distinct CDR3 sequences, around 8.5% seen once. The study, taken as a whole, reports: Among T cells one year after transplant, newly produced cells accounted for most counts and diversity. There were reportedly several hundred expanded graft clones from which alpha-beta T cells came about two months after transplant. Some patients showed high day-60 TCRbeta diversity, which derived from surviving recipient T cells and thymic progenitors.

Per the germline V gene, CDR1 is SGHTA and CDR2 is FQGNSA. V dropped 2 bases and J dropped 6 bases, with 22 bases sitting between them. This CDR3 region has 17 residues. The sequence was obtained from a female patient aged 2-15 years who had a stem cell transplant for congenital amegakaryocytic thrombocytopenia, so the T cells may come from the graft donor. This chain links TRBV7-2 with TRBJ2-5, with D tentatively TRBD1 (6 bases). The material was PBMCs, mostly from graft donor cells, obtained 180 days after TCRalphabeta/CD19-depleted stem cell transplant. CDR3 DNA: TGTGCCAGCAGCTTAAAAGTTGGCAAACAGGGCCAGAAGACCCAGTACTTC. Its translation is CASSLKVGKQGQKTQYF. The whole variable domain, remainder taken from reference TRBV7-2 and TRBJ2-5, is GAGVSQSPSNKVTEKGKDVELRCDPISGHTALYWYRQSLGQGLEFLIYFQGNSAPDKSGLPSDRFSAERTGGSVSTLTIQRTQQEDSAVYLCASSLKVGKQGQKTQYFGPGTRLLVL.